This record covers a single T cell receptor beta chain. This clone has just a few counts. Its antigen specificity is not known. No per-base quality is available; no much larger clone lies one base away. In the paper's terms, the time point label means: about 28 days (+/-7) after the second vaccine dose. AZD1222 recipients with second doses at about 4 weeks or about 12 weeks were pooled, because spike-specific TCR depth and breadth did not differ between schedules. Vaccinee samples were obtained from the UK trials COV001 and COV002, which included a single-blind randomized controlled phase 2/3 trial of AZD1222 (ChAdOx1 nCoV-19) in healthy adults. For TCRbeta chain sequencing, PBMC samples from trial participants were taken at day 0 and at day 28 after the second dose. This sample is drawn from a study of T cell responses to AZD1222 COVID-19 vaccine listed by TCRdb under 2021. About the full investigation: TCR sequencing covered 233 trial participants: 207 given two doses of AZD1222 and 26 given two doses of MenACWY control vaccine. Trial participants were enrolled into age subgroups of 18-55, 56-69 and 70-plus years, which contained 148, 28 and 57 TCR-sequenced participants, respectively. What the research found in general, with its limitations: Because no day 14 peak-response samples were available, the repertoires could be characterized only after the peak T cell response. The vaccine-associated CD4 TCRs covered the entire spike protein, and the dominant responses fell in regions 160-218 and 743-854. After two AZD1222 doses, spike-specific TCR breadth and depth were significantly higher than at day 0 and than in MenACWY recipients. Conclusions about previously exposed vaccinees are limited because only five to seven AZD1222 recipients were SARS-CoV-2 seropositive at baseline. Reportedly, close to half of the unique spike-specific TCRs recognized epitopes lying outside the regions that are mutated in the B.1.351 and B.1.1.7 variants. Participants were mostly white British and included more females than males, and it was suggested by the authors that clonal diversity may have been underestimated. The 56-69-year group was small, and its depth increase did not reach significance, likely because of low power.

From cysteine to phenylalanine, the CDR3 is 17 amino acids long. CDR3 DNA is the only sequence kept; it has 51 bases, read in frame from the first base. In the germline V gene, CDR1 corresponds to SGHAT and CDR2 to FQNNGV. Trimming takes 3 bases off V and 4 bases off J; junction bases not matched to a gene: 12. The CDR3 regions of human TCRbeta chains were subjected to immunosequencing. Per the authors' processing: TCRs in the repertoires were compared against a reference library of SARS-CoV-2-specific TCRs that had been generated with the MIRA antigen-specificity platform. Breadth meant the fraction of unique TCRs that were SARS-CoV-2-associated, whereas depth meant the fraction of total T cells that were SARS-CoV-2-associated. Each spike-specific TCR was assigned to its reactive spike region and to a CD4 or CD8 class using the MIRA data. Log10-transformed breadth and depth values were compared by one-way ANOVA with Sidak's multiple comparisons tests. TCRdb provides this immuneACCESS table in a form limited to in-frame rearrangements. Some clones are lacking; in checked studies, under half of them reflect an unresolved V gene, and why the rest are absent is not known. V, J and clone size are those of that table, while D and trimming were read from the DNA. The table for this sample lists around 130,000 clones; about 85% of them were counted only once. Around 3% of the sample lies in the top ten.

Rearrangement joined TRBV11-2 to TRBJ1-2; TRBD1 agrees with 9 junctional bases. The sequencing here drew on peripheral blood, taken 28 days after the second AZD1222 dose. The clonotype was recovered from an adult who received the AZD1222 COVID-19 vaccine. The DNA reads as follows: TGTGCCAGCAGCTTGGATCGGGGACAGGGAGGAACCTATGGCTACACCTTC. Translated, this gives CASSLDRGQGGTYGYTF.